A single sample gave rise to the 24 T cell receptor beta chains below, sequenced in a study of blood T cell repertoires in COVID-19. Only in-frame clones appear in the TCRdb table, and some are missing; sequencing was by immunoSEQ multiplex PCR. The sample records fewer than 300,000 clones, roughly 88% being singletons. The sample comprised peripheral blood. The source is a man between 18 and 35 years old with active or convalescent COVID-19.

The chain joins TRBV27 to TRBJ1-2; no reliable D call. Trimming pared 6 bases from V and 2 bases from J, leaving 13 bases between. Germline values: CDR1 MNHEY, CDR2 SMNVEV (reference sequence). The CDR3 length is 14 residues. CDR3 bases: TGTGCCAGCAGGTCCCCGACGGAGAACTATGGCTACACCTTC. Translation: CASRSPTENYGYTF.

The CDR3: CASGLAGAETQYF. DNA for the CDR3: TGTGCCAGCGGACTAGCGGGGGCAGAGACCCAGTACTTC. The chain couples TRBV10-3 to TRBJ2-5, with 13 nucleotides matching TRBD2. This CDR3 spans 13 amino acids. Trimming cost V 10 bases and J 4 bases; bases outside gene matches: 3. Germline assignment: CDR1 ENHRY and CDR2 SYGVKD.

A single count supports this clone. V is TRBV19 and J is TRBJ1-3; 7 bases agree with TRBD1. Germline CDR1 LNHDA, CDR2 SQIVND (reference sequence). The length of the CDR3 is 15 residues. J lost 1 base, V lost 4 bases, and 4 bases had no gene match. CDR3 in DNA: TGTGCCAGTAGTACAAAGACAGGGTCTGGAAACACCATATATTTT. Protein product: CASSTKTGSGNTIYF.

The chain joins TRBV4-1 to TRBJ1-3; D ambiguous. The CDR3 is 16 residues long. V shed 1 base and J shed 0 bases, with 10 bases lying between them. Looked up from germline, CDR1 is MGHRA and CDR2 is YSYEKL. The CDR3 protein is CASSQVPGSSGNTIYF. In DNA form, the CDR3 reads TGCGCCAGCAGCCAAGTCCCGGGGAGCTCTGGAAACACCATATATTTT.

J is TRBJ2-3 and V is TRBV4-1, with D tentatively TRBD1 (6 bases). Trimming cost V 4 bases and J 0 bases, with 11 bases left between them. Germline CDR1 MGHRA, CDR2 YSYEKL. The CDR3 has 15 amino acids. CDR3 residues: CASSLDSKSTDTQYF. In nucleotides, the CDR3 is TGCGCCAGCAGCCTGGACAGTAAGAGCACAGATACGCAGTATTTT.

This clone was observed a single time. The gene calls are TRBV7-9 and TRBJ1-2; D ambiguous. Trimming stripped 5 bases from V and 4 bases from J, with 11 bases between. Germline CDR1 reads SEHNR; CDR2 reads FQNEAQ (reference sequence). CDR3 length equals 13 residues. The CDR3 here is CASSRGGSYGYTF. The CDR3 DNA sequence: TGTGCCAGCAGCCGAGGCGGTAGCTATGGCTACACCTTC.

The genes are TRBV3-1 (or the pseudogene TRBV3-2) and TRBJ1-1, with 9 bases identical to TRBD1. Trimming cost V 4 bases and J 1 base; bases outside gene matches: 7. The CDR3 is made up of 16 amino acids. Germline loops: CDR1 LGHDT, CDR2 YNNKEL (reference sequence). DNA for the CDR3: TGTGCCAGCAGCCCCAGGACGACAGGGGGGAACACTGAAGCTTTCTTT. Amino acids: CASSPRTTGGNTEAFF.

The chain combines TRBV9 with TRBJ1-6; no definite D call. V was cut by 4 bases and J by 1 base, with 9 bases left in between. CDR3 length: 15 amino acids. From germline, CDR1 is SGDLS and CDR2 YYNGEE. Here the CDR3 reads CASSPEGSYNSPLHF. The CDR3 DNA sequence: TGTGCCAGCAGCCCAGAGGGTTCCTATAATTCACCCCTCCACTTT.

The chain couples TRBV23-1 to TRBJ1-4; D not certain. TRBV23-1 is recorded as an ORF, its role being uncertain. The V end lost 2 bases, the J end lost 7 bases, and 32 bases lay between the germline ends. The length of the CDR3 is 21 residues. CDR3 sequence: CASSQPIVSRTGWTTGEKLFF. In nucleotides, the CDR3 is TGCGCCAGCAGTCAACCAATCGTAAGCCGGACTGGATGGACTACGGGTGAAAAACTGTTTTTT.

The chain joins TRBV7-9 to TRBJ1-2; 10 nucleotides align to TRBD1. The CDR3 runs 12 residues. The V gene's germline CDR1 is SEHNR and CDR2 FQNEAQ (reference sequence). With V trimmed by 4 bases and J by 8 bases, 1 base remained unmatched. The CDR3 DNA sequence: TGTGCCAGCAGCTCGACAGGGGGCGGCTACACCTTC. It codes for CASSSTGGGYTF.

The chain employs TRBV6-5 and TRBJ2-2; a weak D match, TRBD2 (5 bases). V lost 4 bases and J 5 bases, leaving 17 bases between the germline ends. The CDR3 contains 16 residues. CDR1 and CDR2 from the germline V gene are MNHEY and SVGAGI. CDR3 amino acids: CASSSIGQRRTGELFF. CDR3 bases: TGTGCCAGCAGTTCGATAGGGCAGAGGAGGACCGGGGAGCTGTTTTTT.

The chain couples TRBV12-5 to TRBJ1-5, with D unresolved. This CDR3 is 13 amino acids long. Germline-derived CDR1 and CDR2 are LGHNT and FRNRAP. V lost 6 bases to trimming and J lost 3 bases, with 9 bases between them. CDR3 nucleotides: TGTGCTAGTGGCCTGGAGGCCAATCAGCCCCAGCATTTT. Amino acids: CASGLEANQPQHF.

The chain's CDR3 is CASSLAGGIDTQYF. CDR3 coding DNA: TGTGCCAGCAGCTTAGCGGGGGGGATTGATACGCAGTATTTT. The J gene is TRBJ2-3, the V gene TRBV11-2; 8 positions agree with TRBD2. V lost 1 base to trimming and J lost 6 bases; unmatched junction nucleotides: 3. Looked up from germline, CDR1 is SGHAT and CDR2 is FQNNGV. The CDR3 runs to 14 residues.

Written as DNA, the CDR3 is TGCGCCAGCAGCTTGGTAAAGGGCAGGGGCCCGAGCTCCTATAATTCACCCCTCCACTTT. Translated: CASSLVKGRGPSSYNSPLHF. The chain couples TRBV5-1 to TRBJ1-6, with D tentatively TRBD1 (6 bases). Germline V gene data show CDR1 as SGHRS and CDR2 as YFSETQ. The V gene lost 0 bases and the J gene lost 0 bases, with 19 bases spanning the gap. The length of the CDR3 is 20 residues.

The V and J genes are TRBV7-9 and TRBJ2-7; TRBD1 might be the D (6 bases). V was clipped by 1 base and J by 7 bases, with 11 bases between them. This CDR3 contains 13 residues. Germline V gives CDR1 SEHNR, CDR2 FQNEAQ (reference sequence). CDR3 coding DNA: TGTGCCAGCAGCTTAGGAACAGGGCAAGAGCAGTACTTC. Amino acid sequence: CASSLGTGQEQYF.

This sequence joins TRBV19 and TRBJ2-1; TRBD1 aligns across 8 bases. Trimming removed 7 bases from V and 7 bases from J; junction bases left unmatched: 6. This CDR3 spans 13 amino acids. Germline lookup yields CDR1 LNHDA and CDR2 SQIVND (reference sequence). The DNA of the CDR3 is TGTGCCAGTAATCAGGGGGCTTGGAATGAGCAGTTCTTC. Amino acid sequence: CASNQGAWNEQFF. Full variable domain (rest looked up from reference TRBV19 and TRBJ2-1): DGGITQSPKYLFRKEGQNVTLSCEQNLNHDAMYWYRQDPGQGLRLIYYSQIVNDFQKGDIAEGYSVSREKKESFPLTVTSAQKNPTAFYLCASNQGAWNEQFFGPGTRLTVL.

The rearrangement links TRBV27 to TRBJ1-4; D ambiguous. V shed 6 bases and J shed 2 bases, with 13 bases lying between them. The CDR3 loop spans 15 amino acids. Germline CDR1 and CDR2: MNHEY and SMNVEV (reference sequence). The CDR3 reads CASSSRVGTNEKLFF. CDR3 nucleotide sequence: TGTGCCAGCAGCTCGAGGGTTGGGACTAATGAAAAACTGTTTTTT.

A single count supports this clone. The CDR3 nucleotides are TGTGCCAGCAGCCAAGTTACCCAGGGGGGGACCCAGTACTTC. Translated, it gives CASSQVTQGGTQYF. The rearrangement uses TRBV3-1 (or the pseudogene TRBV3-2) and TRBJ2-5; possibly TRBD1 for D (7 bases). The germline V and J ends were trimmed by 1 base and 7 bases, with 13 bases remaining between them. The CDR3 sequence is 14 residues long. The germline CDR1 and CDR2 sequences are LGHDT and YNNKEL (reference sequence).

Only one count was recorded for this clone. This chain links TRBV18 with TRBJ2-7, with 7 bases matching TRBD1. CDR1 is KGHSH, CDR2 LQKENI, per germline. The CDR3 length is 14 residues. V dropped 5 bases and J dropped 2; count of bases not matched to a gene: 6. The chain's CDR3 is CASSTGVPPYEQYF. CDR3 nucleotides: TGTGCCAGCTCAACAGGGGTCCCCCCCTACGAGCAGTACTTC.

The J gene is TRBJ1-2, the V gene TRBV29-1; TRBD1 matches 12 bases. Germline assignment: CDR1 SQVTM and CDR2 ANQGSEA. The CDR3 has 16 residues. J lost 2 bases, V lost 7 bases, and 11 bases had no gene match. The CDR3 DNA is TGCAGCGCCCTAGGGGGACAGGGGGCTTTGAACTATGGCTACACCTTC. Amino acid sequence: CSALGGQGALNYGYTF. Looking up the rest from reference TRBV29-1 and TRBJ1-2 gives the full variable domain: SAVISQKPSRDICQRGTSLTIQCQVDSQVTMMFWYRQQPGQSLTLIATANQGSEATYESGFVIDKFPISRPNLTFSTLTVSNMSPEDSSIYLCSALGGQGALNYGYTFGSGTRLTVV.

A note on this clone: The same CDR3 can be traced to other DNA sequences in this sample. The chain couples TRBV15 to TRBJ1-2, with a weak D call TRBD1 (5 bases). The CDR3 runs to 13 residues. V gave up 0 bases and J gave up 8 bases, with 10 bases separating them. Looked up from germline, CDR1 is LNHNV and CDR2 is YYDKDF (reference sequence). The DNA for the CDR3 is TGTGCCACCAGCAGAGATCTGGGGGGGGGCTACACCTTC. It encodes CATSRDLGGGYTF.

This sequence joins TRBV6-5 and TRBJ2-7; 8 nucleotides line up with TRBD1. V was pared by 2 bases and J by 2 bases, with 5 bases of the junction left unmatched. In germline, CDR1 is MNHEY, CDR2 SVGAGI. This CDR3 region has 15 residues. The CDR3 region is CASSYGTGITYEQYF. As DNA, the CDR3 is TGTGCCAGCAGTTACGGGACAGGAATCACCTACGAGCAGTACTTC.

The rearrangement uses TRBV7-2 and TRBJ2-5, with TRBD1 matching 7 bases. With V trimmed by 3 bases and J by 3 bases, 1 base remained unmatched. Germline lookup yields CDR1 SGHTA and CDR2 FQGNSA. The CDR3 runs to 13 residues. For the CDR3, the DNA is TGTGCCAGCAGCTTCGACAGGGAAGAGACCCAGTACTTC. Encoded protein: CASSFDREETQYF.

This chain links TRBV28 with TRBJ1-3; 9 bases line up with TRBD1. Per the germline V gene, CDR1 is MDHEN and CDR2 is SYDVKM. V dropped 7 bases and J dropped 7; count of bases not matched to a gene: 8. The CDR3 is 14 residues long. This CDR3 is CASTRDRAVNTIYF. CDR3 in DNA: TGTGCCAGCACCCGGGACAGGGCGGTCAACACCATATATTTT.